The present T cell receptor (beta chain) was sequenced within a study of blood T cells in healthy people across ages. Germline V gives CDR1 LGHDT, CDR2 YNNKEL (reference sequence). The length of the CDR3 is 13 residues. V gave up 6 bases and J gave up 5 bases, with 13 bases separating them. The second PCR ran about 6 to 12 cycles with a sample-barcoded 5' primer and J-beta primers. MiXCR was run by TCRdb on the 5' RACE reads, yielding one entry per CDR3 protein. Of roughly 700,000 distinct CDR3 sequences in the sample, about 25% were seen once. The same sample was also studied in work on T cells of mothers and their children.

This receptor was taken from a boy under 18 in good health. Sequenced input: blood. The chain uses TRBV3-1 and TRBJ1-1; TRBD1 is a possible D gene (6 bases). This CDR3 is CASRGHSKTEAFF. The DNA for the CDR3 is TGTGCCAGCAGGGGACACTCGAAGACTGAAGCTTTCTTT.